Each of the 17 T cell receptor beta chains below was sequenced from the same sample in a study of Ad26.COV2.S vaccination and SARS-CoV-2 variants. This table comes from immunoSEQ multiplex PCR, and its TCRdb copy is limited to in-frame clones, with some not included. The data hold some 330,000 clones, with 75% to 90% observed a single time. Treatment meaning: some 20 received Ad26.COV2.S at low or high dose, single or two shots; about 5 received placebo; per-sample allocation not given. Each sample was drawn 63 days after the first injection (of vaccine or placebo). Sequenced here: peripheral blood, sampled in a trial of Ad26.COV2.S vaccine versus placebo. Receptor source: a person aged 18 to 65 who received the Ad26.COV2.S COVID-19 vaccine or a placebo.

V is TRBV5-6 and J is TRBJ1-4; the D is unclear. Trimming stripped 0 bases from V and 4 bases from J, with 7 bases between. The length of the CDR3 is 14 residues. Germline V gene data show CDR1 as SGHDT and CDR2 as YYEEEE. CDR3 amino acids: CASSLGGLNEKLFF. In nucleotides, the CDR3 is TGTGCCAGCAGCTTGGGCGGTCTTAATGAAAAACTGTTTTTT.

The gene calls are TRBV5-1 and TRBJ2-5; D not resolved. The germline V gene encodes CDR1 SGHRS and CDR2 YFSETQ. V lost 0 bases to trimming and J lost 5 bases, with 11 bases between them. This CDR3 has 14 residues. CDR3 loop: CASSLAAPGETQYF. The CDR3 bases are TGCGCCAGCAGCTTGGCCGCTCCCGGGGAGACCCAGTACTTC.

The rearrangement uses TRBV19 and TRBJ1-3, with no clear D. V lost 3 bases, J lost 4 bases, and 13 bases lay in between. The germline CDR1 and CDR2 sequences are LNHDA and SQIVND (reference sequence). The CDR3 covers 15 residues. This chain's CDR3 is CASSMGPGVGNTIYF. The CDR3 DNA follows: TGTGCCAGTAGTATGGGTCCGGGTGTGGGAAACACCATATATTTT.

This clone showed up just a few times. The chain uses TRBV9 and TRBJ1-5, with D possibly matching TRBD1 (5 bases). The CDR3 consists of 14 residues. Germline assignment: CDR1 SGDLS and CDR2 YYNGEE. The V and J ends lost 4 bases and 2 bases respectively, with 10 bases between them. The CDR3 reads CASSPGGGNQPQHF. Here the CDR3 DNA reads TGTGCCAGCAGCCCGGGGGGAGGCAATCAGCCCCAGCATTTT.

The chain joins TRBV28 to TRBJ1-1; 8 bases are a match to TRBD1. Trimming took 10 bases from V and 0 from J; bases not matched to a gene: 7. The CDR3 covers 14 residues. Germline values: CDR1 MDHEN, CDR2 SYDVKM. The CDR3 sequence is CAIRTTGVNTEAFF. For the CDR3, the DNA is TGTGCCATCAGAACGACAGGGGTGAACACTGAAGCTTTCTTT.

V usage is TRBV19 and J usage is TRBJ2-7; no clear D. The CDR3 is 14 residues long. V lost 1 base to trimming and J lost 6 bases, with 13 bases between them. Germline V gives CDR1 LNHDA, CDR2 SQIVND (reference sequence). The CDR3 coding sequence is TGTGCCAGTAGTATAGGCACATGGGCCGGCGAGCAGTACTTC. It codes for CASSIGTWAGEQYF.

The J gene is TRBJ1-5, the V gene TRBV3-1 (or the pseudogene TRBV3-2); possible D gene TRBD1, 5 bases. The V gene lost 4 bases and the J gene lost 4 bases, with 17 bases spanning the gap. The CDR3 sequence is 16 residues long. CDR1 and CDR2 (germline): LGHDT, YNNKEL (reference sequence). In DNA, the CDR3 is TGTGCCAGCAGCCCGCCCCTTCGGACACTGAATCAGCCCCAGCATTTT. This codes for CASSPPLRTLNQPQHF.

The chain recombines TRBV12-3 or TRBV12-4 with TRBJ1-1, with D possibly being TRBD1 (5 bases). This CDR3 comprises 13 residues. Trimming took off 7 bases at V and 11 bases at J, with 20 bases between the two ends. The DNA of the CDR3 is TGTGCCAGCACCTCGGGGGTCAGACTAGGGGCTTTCTTT. Amino acid sequence: CASTSGVRLGAFF.

The chain couples TRBV5-1 to TRBJ2-5; 11 nucleotides line up with TRBD2. Germline-derived CDR1 and CDR2 are SGHRS and YFSETQ. After removal of 1 base from V and 4 bases from J, the junction contained 12 bases not matched to a gene. The length of the CDR3 is 18 residues. The CDR3 DNA reads TGCGCCAGCAGCTTGCCCATTTATAGCGGGGGGGGCCGAGAGACCCAGTACTTC. It translates to CASSLPIYSGGGRETQYF. Supplemented by reference TRBV5-1 and TRBJ2-5, the full variable domain reads KAGVTQTPRYLIKTRGQQVTLSCSPISGHRSVSWYQQTPGQGLQFLFEYFSETQRNKGNFPGRFSGRQFSNSRSEMNVSTLELGDSALYLCASSLPIYSGGGRETQYFGPGTRLLVL.

V is TRBV18 and J is TRBJ2-7; the match to TRBD1 covers 8 bases. The germline V gene has CDR1 KGHSH and CDR2 LQKENI. Unmatched junction bases numbered 6, after V lost 5 bases and J lost 0 bases. CDR3 size: 15 residues. CDR3 sequence: CASSEGQAASYEQYF. The DNA for the CDR3 is TGTGCCAGCTCAGAGGGACAGGCTGCCTCCTACGAGCAGTACTTC.

The rearrangement uses TRBV6-5 and TRBJ1-2, with a weak D call TRBD1 (5 bases). This CDR3 contains 13 residues. In germline, CDR1 is MNHEY, CDR2 SVGAGI. Trimming pared 2 bases from V and 6 bases from J, leaving 10 bases between. CDR3 DNA sequence: TGTGCCAGCAGTTACAGGCAGGGAGATGGCTACACCTTC. Amino acid sequence: CASSYRQGDGYTF.

The chain combines TRBV7-2 with TRBJ2-7, with TRBD2 identical over 7 bases. The germline V gene encodes CDR1 SGHTA and CDR2 FQGNSA. The length of the CDR3 is 16 residues. Trimming at V came to 5 bases and at J to 0 bases, leaving 10 bases not matched to a gene. The DNA of the CDR3 is TGTGCCAGCAGCCCCCAGGCGGGGGTAACCTCCTACGAGCAGTACTTC. Protein: CASSPQAGVTSYEQYF.

The chain uses TRBV12-3 or TRBV12-4 and TRBJ1-5; unclear D gene. V was clipped by 1 base and J by 10 bases, with 8 bases between them. The CDR3 is 12 amino acids. The CDR3 sequence: CASSLEGEPQHF. The CDR3 DNA sequence: TGTGCCAGCAGTTTAGAAGGCGAACCCCAGCATTTT.

The V and J genes are TRBV7-8 and TRBJ1-2; 11 bases are a match to TRBD1. With V trimmed by 5 bases and J by 8 bases, 13 bases remained unmatched. The CDR3 has 16 amino acids. Germline CDR1 reads SGHVS; CDR2 reads FQNEAQ. The CDR3 is CASSITSGTGGKGYTF. CDR3 coding DNA: TGTGCCAGCAGCATCACCTCTGGGACAGGGGGTAAAGGCTACACCTTC.

The chain carries TRBV19 and TRBJ1-5; D gene ambiguous. The germline gives CDR1 LNHDA, CDR2 SQIVND (reference sequence). Trimming pared 1 base from V and 9 bases from J, leaving 4 bases between. CDR3 size: 11 residues. DNA for the CDR3: TGTGCCAGTAGTATAGGGGGGCCCCAGCATTTT. Protein product: CASSIGGPQHF.

The rearrangement joins TRBV5-8 to TRBJ1-5; tentative D call: TRBD1 (6 bases). V lost 3 bases to trimming and J lost 9 bases, with 10 bases between them. The CDR3 consists of 12 residues. Germline V CDR1 and CDR2: SGHTS, YDEGEE. CDR3 in amino acids: CASSWGASPQHF. The CDR3, as DNA: TGTGCCAGCAGCTGGGGGGCCTCGCCCCAGCATTTT.

Concerning this clone: Likely a read error: the CDR3 ends without its conserved phenylalanine or tryptophan. Because the CDR3's place on the DNA is in doubt, the DNA is left out and the CDR3 is given as listed by TCRdb. The rearrangement links TRBV18 to TRBJ1-1; the table gives TRBD1 as D, unverified against the DNA. Inclusive of both ends, the CDR3 amounts to 13 amino acids. CDR1 and CDR2 from the germline V gene are KGHSH and LQKENI. CDR3: CASSPSGQGAVVL.